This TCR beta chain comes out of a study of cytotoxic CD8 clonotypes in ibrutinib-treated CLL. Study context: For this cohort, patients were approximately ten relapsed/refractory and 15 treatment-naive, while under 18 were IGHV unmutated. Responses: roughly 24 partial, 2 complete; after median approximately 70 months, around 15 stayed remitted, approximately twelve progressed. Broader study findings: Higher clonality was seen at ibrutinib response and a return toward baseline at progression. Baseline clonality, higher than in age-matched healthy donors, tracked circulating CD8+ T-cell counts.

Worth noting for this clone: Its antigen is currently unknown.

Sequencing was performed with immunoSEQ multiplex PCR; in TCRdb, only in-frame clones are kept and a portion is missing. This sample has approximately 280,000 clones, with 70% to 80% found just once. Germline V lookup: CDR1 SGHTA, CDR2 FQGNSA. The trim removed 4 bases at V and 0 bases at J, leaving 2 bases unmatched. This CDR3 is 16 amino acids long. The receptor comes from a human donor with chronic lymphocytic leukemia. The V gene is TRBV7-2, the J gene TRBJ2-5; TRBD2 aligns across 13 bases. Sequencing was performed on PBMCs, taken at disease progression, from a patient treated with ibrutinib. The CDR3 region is CASSWTSGGHQETQYF. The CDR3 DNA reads TGTGCCAGCAGCTGGACTAGCGGGGGACACCAAGAGACCCAGTACTTC.